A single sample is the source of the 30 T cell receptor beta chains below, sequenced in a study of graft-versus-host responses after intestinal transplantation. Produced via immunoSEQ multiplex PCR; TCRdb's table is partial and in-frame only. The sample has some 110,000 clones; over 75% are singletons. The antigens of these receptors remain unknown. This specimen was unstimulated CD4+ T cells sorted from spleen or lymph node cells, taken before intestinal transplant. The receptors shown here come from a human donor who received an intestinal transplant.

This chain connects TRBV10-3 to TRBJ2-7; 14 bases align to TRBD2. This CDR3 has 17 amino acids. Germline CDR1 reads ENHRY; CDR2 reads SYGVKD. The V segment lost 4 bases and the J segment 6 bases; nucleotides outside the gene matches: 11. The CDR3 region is CAISVGLAGGVLLEQYF. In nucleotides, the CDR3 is TGTGCCATCAGTGTCGGACTAGCGGGAGGCGTCCTTCTCGAGCAGTACTTC.

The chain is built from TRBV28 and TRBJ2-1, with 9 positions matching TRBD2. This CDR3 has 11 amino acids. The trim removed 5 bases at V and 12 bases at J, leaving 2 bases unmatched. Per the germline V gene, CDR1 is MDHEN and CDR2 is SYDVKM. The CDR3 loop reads CASSQAGGQFF. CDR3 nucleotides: TGTGCCAGCAGTCAAGCGGGAGGGCAGTTCTTC.

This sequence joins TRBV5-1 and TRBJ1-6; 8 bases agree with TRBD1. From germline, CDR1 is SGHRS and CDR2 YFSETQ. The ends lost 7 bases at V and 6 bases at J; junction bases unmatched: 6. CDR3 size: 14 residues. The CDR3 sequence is CASGTGGLNSPLHF. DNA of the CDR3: TGCGCCAGCGGCACAGGGGGTCTTAATTCACCCCTCCACTTT.

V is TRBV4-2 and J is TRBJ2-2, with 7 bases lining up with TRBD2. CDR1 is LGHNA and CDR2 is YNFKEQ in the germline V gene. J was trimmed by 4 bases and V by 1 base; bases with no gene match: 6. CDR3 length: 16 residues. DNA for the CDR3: TGTGCCAGCAGCCAAGTGAGTCTAGCGGCCACCGGGGAGCTGTTTTTT. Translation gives CASSQVSLAATGELFF.

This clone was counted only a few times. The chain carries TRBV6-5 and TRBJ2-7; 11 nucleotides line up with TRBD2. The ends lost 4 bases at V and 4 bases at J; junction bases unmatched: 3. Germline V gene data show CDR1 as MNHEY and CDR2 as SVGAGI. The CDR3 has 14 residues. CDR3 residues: CASSSTSGSYEQYF. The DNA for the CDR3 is TGTGCCAGCAGTTCTACTAGCGGGAGTTACGAGCAGTACTTC.

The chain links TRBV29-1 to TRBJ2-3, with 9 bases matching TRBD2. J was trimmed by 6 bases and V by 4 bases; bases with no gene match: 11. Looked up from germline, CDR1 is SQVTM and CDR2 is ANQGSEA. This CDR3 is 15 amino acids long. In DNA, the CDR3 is TGCAGCGTTGCGGCGGCGGGAGGGCTTCTGGATACGCAGTATTTT. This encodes CSVAAAGGLLDTQYF.

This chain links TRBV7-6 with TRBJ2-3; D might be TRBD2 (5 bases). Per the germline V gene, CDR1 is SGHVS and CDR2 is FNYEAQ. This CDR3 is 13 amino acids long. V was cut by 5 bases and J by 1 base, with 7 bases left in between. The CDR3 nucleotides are TGTGCCAGCAGCGACGGGGGCACAGATACGCAGTATTTT. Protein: CASSDGGTDTQYF.

The CDR3 is CASSLAGTSGETQYF. The CDR3 coding sequence is TGTGCCAGCAGTTTGGCCGGGACTAGCGGTGAGACCCAGTACTTC. The chain couples TRBV27 to TRBJ2-5, with 11 bases matching TRBD2. Germline loops: CDR1 MNHEY, CDR2 SMNVEV (reference sequence). The CDR3 contains 15 residues. The J segment lost 5 bases and the V segment lost 3 bases, leaving 5 bases of the junction unmatched.

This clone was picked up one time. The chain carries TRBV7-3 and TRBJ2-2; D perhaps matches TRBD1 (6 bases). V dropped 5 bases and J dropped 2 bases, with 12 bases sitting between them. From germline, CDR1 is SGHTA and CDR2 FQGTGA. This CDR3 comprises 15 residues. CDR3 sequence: CASSPQGRNTGELFF. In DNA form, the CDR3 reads TGTGCCAGCAGCCCTCAGGGGCGAAACACCGGGGAGCTGTTTTTT.

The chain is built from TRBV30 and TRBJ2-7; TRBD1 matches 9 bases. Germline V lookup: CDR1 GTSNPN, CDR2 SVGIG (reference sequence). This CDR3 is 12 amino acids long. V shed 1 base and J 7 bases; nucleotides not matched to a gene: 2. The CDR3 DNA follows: TGTGCCTGGAGTGCGGGACAGGGAGAGCAGTACTTC. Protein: CAWSAGQGEQYF.

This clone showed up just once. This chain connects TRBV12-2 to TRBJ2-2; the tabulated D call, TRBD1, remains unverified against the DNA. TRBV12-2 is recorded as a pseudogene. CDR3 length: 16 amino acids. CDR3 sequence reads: CASRLAGTGNTGELFF. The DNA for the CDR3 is TGTGCAAGTCGCTTAGCGGGGACAGGGAACACCGGGGAGCTGTTTTTT.

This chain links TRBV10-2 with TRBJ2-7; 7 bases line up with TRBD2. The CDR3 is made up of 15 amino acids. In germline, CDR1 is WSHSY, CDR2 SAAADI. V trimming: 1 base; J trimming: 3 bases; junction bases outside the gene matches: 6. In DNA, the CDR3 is TGCGCCAGCAGTGAGTTGTCTAGCGGACACTACGAGCAGTACTTC. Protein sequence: CASSELSSGHYEQYF.

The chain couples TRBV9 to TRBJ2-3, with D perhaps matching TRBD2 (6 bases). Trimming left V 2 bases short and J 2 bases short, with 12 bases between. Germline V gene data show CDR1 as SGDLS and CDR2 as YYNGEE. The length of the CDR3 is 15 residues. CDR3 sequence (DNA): TGTGCCAGCAGCGTGGGTCAGGGACTCACAGATACGCAGTATTTT. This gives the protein CASSVGQGLTDTQYF.

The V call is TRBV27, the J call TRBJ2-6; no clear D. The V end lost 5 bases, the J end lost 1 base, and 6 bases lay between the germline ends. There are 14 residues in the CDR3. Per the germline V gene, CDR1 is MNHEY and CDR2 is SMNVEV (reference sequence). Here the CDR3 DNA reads TGTGCCAGCAGTCCCTATTCTGGGGCCAACGTCCTGACTTTC. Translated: CASSPYSGANVLTF.

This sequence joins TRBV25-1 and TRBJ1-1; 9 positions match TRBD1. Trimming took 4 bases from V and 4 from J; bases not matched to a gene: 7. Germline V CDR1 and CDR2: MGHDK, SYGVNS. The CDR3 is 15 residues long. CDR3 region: CASSVTGTGTTEAFF. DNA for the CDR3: TGTGCCAGCAGTGTAACCGGGACAGGGACCACTGAAGCTTTCTTT.

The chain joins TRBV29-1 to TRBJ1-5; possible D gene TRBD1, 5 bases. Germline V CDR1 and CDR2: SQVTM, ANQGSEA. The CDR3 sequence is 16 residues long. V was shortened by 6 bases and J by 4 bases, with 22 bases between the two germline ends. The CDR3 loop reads CSVLMEGTFRNQPQHF. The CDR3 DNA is TGCAGCGTACTGATGGAGGGGACTTTCAGGAATCAGCCCCAGCATTTT.

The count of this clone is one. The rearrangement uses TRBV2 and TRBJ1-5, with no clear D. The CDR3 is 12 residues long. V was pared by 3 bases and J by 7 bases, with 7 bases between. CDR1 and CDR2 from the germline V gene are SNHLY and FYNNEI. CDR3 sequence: CASSDTYQPQHF. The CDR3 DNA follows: TGTGCCAGCAGTGACACTTACCAGCCCCAGCATTTT. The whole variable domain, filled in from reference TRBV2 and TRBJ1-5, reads EPEVTQTPSHQVTQMGQEVILRCVPISNHLYFYWYRQILGQKVEFLVSFYNNEISEKSEIFDDQFSVERPDGSNFTLKIRSTKLEDSAMYFCASSDTYQPQHFGDGTRLSIL.

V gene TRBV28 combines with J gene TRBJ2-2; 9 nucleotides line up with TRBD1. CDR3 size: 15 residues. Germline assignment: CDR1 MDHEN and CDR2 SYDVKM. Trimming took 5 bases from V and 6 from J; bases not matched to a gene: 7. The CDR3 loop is CASSTPGQGSGELFF. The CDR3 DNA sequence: TGTGCCAGCAGTACGCCGGGACAGGGTTCCGGGGAGCTGTTTTTT.

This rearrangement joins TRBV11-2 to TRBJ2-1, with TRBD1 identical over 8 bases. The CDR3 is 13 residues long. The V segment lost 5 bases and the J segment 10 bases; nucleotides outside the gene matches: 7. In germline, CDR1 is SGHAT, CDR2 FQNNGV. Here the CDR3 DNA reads TGTGCCAGCAGCGGTGACAGGGGCCGGGAGCAGTTCTTC. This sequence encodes CASSGDRGREQFF.

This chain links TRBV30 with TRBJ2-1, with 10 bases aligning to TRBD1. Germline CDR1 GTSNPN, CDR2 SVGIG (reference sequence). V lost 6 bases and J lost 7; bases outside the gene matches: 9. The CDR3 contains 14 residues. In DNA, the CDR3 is TGTGCCTGTCGGAGGACAGGGGGTGGGAATGAGCAGTTCTTC. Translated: CACRRTGGGNEQFF.

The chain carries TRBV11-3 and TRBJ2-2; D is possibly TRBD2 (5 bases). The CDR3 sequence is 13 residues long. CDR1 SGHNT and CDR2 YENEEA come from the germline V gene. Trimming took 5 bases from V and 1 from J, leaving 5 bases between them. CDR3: CASSSGNTGELFF. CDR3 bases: TGTGCCAGCAGCAGCGGGAACACCGGGGAGCTGTTTTTT. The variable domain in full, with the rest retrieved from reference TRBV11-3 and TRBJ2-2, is EAGVVQSPRYKIIEKKQPVAFWCNPISGHNTLYWYLQNLGQGPELLIRYENEEAVDDSQLPKDRFSAERLKGVDSTLKIQPAELGDSAVYLCASSSGNTGELFFGEGSRLTVL.

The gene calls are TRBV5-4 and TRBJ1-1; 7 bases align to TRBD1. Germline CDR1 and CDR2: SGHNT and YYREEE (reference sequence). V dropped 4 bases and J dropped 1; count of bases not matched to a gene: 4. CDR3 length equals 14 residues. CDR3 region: CASSPGQKNTEAFF. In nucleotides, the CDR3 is TGTGCCAGCAGCCCGGGACAGAAGAACACTGAAGCTTTCTTT. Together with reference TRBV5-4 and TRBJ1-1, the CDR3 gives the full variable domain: ETGVTQSPTHLIKTRGQQVTLRCSSQSGHNTVSWYQQALGQGPQFIFQYYREEENGRGNFPPRFSGLQFPNYSSELNVNALELDDSALYLCASSPGQKNTEAFFGQGTRLTVV.

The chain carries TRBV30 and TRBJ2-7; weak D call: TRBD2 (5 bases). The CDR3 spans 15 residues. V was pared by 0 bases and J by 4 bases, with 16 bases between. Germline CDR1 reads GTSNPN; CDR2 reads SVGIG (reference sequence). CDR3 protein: CAWSVFGSKVYEQYF. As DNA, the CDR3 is TGTGCCTGGAGTGTATTTGGGAGTAAAGTGTACGAGCAGTACTTC.

The CDR3 nucleotides read TGTGCCAGCAGCATTAATAGCGGGAGGACCGTCCCGACAGATACGCAGTATTTT. Amino acids: CASSINSGRTVPTDTQYF. V usage is TRBV11-2 and J usage is TRBJ2-3, with TRBD2 matching 10 bases. Trimming at V came to 5 bases and at J to 3 bases, leaving 14 bases not matched to a gene. CDR3 length: 18 residues. Germline V gives CDR1 SGHAT, CDR2 FQNNGV.

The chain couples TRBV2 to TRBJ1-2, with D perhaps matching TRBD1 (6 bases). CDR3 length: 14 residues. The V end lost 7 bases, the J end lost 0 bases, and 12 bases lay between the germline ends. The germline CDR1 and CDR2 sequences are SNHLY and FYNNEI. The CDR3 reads CASTYRDTNYGYTF. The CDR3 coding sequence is TGTGCCAGCACATATCGGGACACTAACTATGGCTACACCTTC.

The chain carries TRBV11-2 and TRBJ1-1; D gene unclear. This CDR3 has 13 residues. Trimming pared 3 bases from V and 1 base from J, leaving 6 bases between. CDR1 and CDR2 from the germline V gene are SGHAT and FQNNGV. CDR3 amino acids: CASSFTRNTEAFF. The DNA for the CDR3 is TGTGCCAGCAGCTTTACAAGGAACACTGAAGCTTTCTTT.

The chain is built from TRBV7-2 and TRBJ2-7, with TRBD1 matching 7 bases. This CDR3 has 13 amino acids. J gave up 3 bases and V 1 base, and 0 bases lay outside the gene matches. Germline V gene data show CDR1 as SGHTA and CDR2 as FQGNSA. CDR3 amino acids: CASSLGTGYEQYF. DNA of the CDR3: TGTGCCAGCAGCTTAGGGACAGGCTACGAGCAGTACTTC.

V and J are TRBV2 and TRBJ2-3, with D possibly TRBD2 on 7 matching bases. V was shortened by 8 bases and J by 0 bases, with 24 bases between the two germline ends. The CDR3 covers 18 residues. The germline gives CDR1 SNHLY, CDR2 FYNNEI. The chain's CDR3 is CASGRGWGGLSSTDTQYF. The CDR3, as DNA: TGTGCCAGCGGGAGGGGGTGGGGAGGGCTGTCTAGCACAGATACGCAGTATTTT.

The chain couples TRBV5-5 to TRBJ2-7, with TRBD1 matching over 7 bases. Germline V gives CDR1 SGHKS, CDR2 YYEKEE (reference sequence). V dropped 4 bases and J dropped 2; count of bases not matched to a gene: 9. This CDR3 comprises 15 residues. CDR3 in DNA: TGTGCCAGCAGCGTAGACAGGGTTGGGGCCTACGAGCAGTACTTC. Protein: CASSVDRVGAYEQYF.

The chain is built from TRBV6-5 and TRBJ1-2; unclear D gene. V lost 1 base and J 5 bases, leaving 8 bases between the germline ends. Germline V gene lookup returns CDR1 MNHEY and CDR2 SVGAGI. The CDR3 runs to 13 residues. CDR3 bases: TGTGCCAGCAGTTACTACAAAAGATATGGCTACACCTTC. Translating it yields CASSYYKRYGYTF.